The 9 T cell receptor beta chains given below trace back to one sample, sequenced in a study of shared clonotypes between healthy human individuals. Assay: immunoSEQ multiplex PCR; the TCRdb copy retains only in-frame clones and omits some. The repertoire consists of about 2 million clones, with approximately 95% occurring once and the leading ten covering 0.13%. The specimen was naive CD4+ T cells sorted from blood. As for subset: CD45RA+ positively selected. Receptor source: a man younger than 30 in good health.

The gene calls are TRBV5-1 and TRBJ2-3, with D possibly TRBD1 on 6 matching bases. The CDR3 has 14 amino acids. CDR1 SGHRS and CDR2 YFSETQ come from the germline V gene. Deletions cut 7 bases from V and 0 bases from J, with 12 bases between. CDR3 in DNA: TGCGCCAGCCTCCGGGACACCAGCACAGATACGCAGTATTTT. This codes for CASLRDTSTDTQYF. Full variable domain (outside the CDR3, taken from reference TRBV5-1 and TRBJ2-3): KAGVTQTPRYLIKTRGQQVTLSCSPISGHRSVSWYQQTPGQGLQFLFEYFSETQRNKGNFPGRFSGRQFSNSRSEMNVSTLELGDSALYLCASLRDTSTDTQYFGPGTRLTVL.

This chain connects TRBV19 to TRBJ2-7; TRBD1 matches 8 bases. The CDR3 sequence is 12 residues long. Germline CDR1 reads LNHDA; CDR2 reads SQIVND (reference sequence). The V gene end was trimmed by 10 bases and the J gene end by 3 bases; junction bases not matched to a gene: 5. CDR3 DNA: TGTGCCACCCGGGACAGGAACTACGAGCAGTACTTC. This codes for CATRDRNYEQYF.

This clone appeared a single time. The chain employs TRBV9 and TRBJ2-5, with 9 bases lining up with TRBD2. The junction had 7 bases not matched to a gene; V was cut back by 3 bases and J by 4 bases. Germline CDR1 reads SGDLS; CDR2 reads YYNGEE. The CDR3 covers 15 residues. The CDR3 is CASSAGGLAGETQYF. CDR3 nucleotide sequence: TGTGCCAGCAGCGCGGGGGGACTAGCCGGAGAGACCCAGTACTTC.

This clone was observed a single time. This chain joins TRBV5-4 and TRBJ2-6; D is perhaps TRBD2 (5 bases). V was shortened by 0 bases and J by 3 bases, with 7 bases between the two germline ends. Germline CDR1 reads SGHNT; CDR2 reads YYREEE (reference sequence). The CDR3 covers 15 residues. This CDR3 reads CASSLDGVGANVLTF. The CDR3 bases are TGTGCCAGCAGCTTGGACGGGGTTGGGGCCAACGTCCTGACTTTC. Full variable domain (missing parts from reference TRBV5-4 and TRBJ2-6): ETGVTQSPTHLIKTRGQQVTLRCSSQSGHNTVSWYQQALGQGPQFIFQYYREEENGRGNFPPRFSGLQFPNYSSELNVNALELDDSALYLCASSLDGVGANVLTFGAGSRLTVL.

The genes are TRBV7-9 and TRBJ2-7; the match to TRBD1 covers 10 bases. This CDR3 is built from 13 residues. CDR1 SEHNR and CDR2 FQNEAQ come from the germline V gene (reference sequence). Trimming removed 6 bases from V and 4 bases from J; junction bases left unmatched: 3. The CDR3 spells CASRRDRGYEQYF. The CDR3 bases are TGTGCCAGCAGGAGGGACAGGGGTTACGAGCAGTACTTC.

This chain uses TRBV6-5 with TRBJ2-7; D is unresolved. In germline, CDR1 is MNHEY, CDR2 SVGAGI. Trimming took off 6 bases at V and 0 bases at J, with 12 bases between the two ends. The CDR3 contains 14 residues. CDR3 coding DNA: TGTGCCAGCAGGCTGGCAGGCGCCTCCTACGAGCAGTACTTC. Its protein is CASRLAGASYEQYF.

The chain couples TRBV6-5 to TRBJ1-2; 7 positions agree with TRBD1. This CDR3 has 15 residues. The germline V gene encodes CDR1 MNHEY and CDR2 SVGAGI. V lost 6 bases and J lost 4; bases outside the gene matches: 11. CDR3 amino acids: CASRKDRDGRYGYTF. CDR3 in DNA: TGTGCCAGCAGGAAAGACAGGGATGGACGCTATGGCTACACCTTC.

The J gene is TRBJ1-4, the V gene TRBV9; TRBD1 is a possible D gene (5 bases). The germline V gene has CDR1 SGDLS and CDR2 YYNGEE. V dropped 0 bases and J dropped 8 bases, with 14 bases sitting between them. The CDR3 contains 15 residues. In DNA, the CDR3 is TGTGCCAGCAGCGTAGGGGAAGGGGCAGGAGAAAAACTGTTTTTT. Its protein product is CASSVGEGAGEKLFF.

The CDR3 loop reads CASSIEGARIQPQHF. The CDR3 coding sequence is TGTGCCAGTAGTATCGAAGGGGCGAGGATTCAGCCCCAGCATTTT. The chain couples TRBV19 to TRBJ1-5; possibly TRBD1 for D (5 bases). This CDR3 is built from 15 residues. Trimming took off 3 bases at V and 6 bases at J, with 15 bases between the two ends. Germline V CDR1 and CDR2: LNHDA, SQIVND (reference sequence).